This TCR beta chain was documented in a study of vaccination effects on CD4 cells after COVID-19 (dated by TCRdb to between 2021 and 2022). For context, the study as a whole: Post-vaccine samples across the study were collected a median of 72 days after the second dose, with a range of 14 to 241. In both COVID-19 convalescent patients and infection-naive vaccine recipients, the study compared SARS-CoV-2 spike-specific CD4+ TCR repertoires from before mRNA vaccination with those from after it. A total of 10 COVID-19 convalescent patients and a few SARS-CoV-2-naive healthy vaccine recipients were included in the full study. Cultures from other donors in the study were sequenced using the Oncomine TCR Beta short-read assay on an Illumina iSeq 100.

The full study reports these points: Limitations of the study were the small number of convalescent patients and the absence of early post-infection timepoints. Marked clonal contraction was observed in both infection-induced and vaccine-induced clones at late post-vaccination timepoints, consistent with waning T cell responses. Among healthy vaccine recipients, nearly all vaccine-induced clones were SARS-CoV-2 mono-reactive, and only 1 of 255 was cross-reactive with common cold coronaviruses.

This clone was observed once. Its antigen remains undetermined. No much larger clonotype is one base removed from it; base qualities were not supplied. Via the germline V gene, CDR1 is MNHEY and CDR2 SVGAGI. The CDR3 spans 15 residues, from the cysteine through the phenylalanine. Only the CDR3 DNA stays, 45 bases, in frame from base 1. A distance of 16 bases separates the germline ends of V and J, which lose 3 bases and 5 bases respectively. Libraries were built with the immunoSEQ multiplex PCR assay. DNA from the CD4+ T cells that had been cultured and isolated underwent TCR beta CDR3 sequencing. Under the source paper's analysis protocol: Non-productive TCR sequences were removed and reads were trimmed to the CDR3 region, keeping CDR3s of at least 7 amino acids. Antigen-specific clonotypes were identified with the MANAFEST web app by comparing expansion in peptide wells against reference cultures. Positive clones required FDR<0.05 expansion versus reference and all other wells, odds ratio above 5, and frequency above 0.1% in two replicate wells. A clonotype was called cross-reactive if it was significantly expanded both in SARS-CoV-2 spike wells and in at least one common cold coronavirus spike condition. CDR3 similarity was assessed by Levenshtein distance using the stringdist R package, and unrooted trees were constructed with ape in R 3.6.1. Drawn from immuneACCESS, this table holds only the in-frame rearrangements with V and J called that TCRdb kept. Clones are partly lost; checked studies trace under half to an unresolved V gene and leave the rest unexplained. D and trimming were read from the DNA, whereas the V and J calls and clone size are those reported in that table. For this sample there are 30,000 to 40,000 clones; around three quarters appear just once. 12% of the sample is in the top ten clones.

To identify antigen-specific CD4+ T cell clonotypes by their expansion, the ViraFEST assay first stimulated PBMC with viral peptide pools and then applied TCR sequencing. After around ten days of culture, CD4+ T cells were isolated with the EasySep CD4+ T cell isolation kit. Two doses of either the BNT162b2 or the mRNA-1273 mRNA SARS-CoV-2 vaccine were administered to participants. Negative nucleocapsid antibody results before and after vaccination confirmed that the healthy vaccine recipients had no prior SARS-CoV-2 infection. Roughly 2 million PBMC per well were cultured in IMDM with 5% human AB serum, 10 IU/ml IL-2 and gentamicin, plus 10 ug/ml peptides. Half of the culture medium was replaced with fresh IL-2-containing medium on days 3 and 7. Unless otherwise noted, each peptide stimulation condition was cultured in triplicate wells. PBMC were separated from whole blood using Ficoll-Paque Plus gradient centrifugation and were then either cryopreserved at -140C or used fresh. The spike proteins of SARS-CoV-2 and of the common cold coronaviruses HCoV-NL63, HCoV-OC43 and HCoV-229E were spanned by overlapping peptide pools. Genomic DNA was extracted from cultured CD4+ T cells with the QIAamp micro DNA kit.

The sequencing used CD4+ T cells from PBMCs cultured with HCoV-229E spike peptides, collected after COVID-19 vaccination. What the cell subset or site label conveys for this sample: HCoV-229E spike overlapping peptide pool stimulation. The receptor's source is a human donor who received a COVID-19 vaccine. The chain is assembled from TRBV6-5 and TRBJ1-1, and the D gene may be TRBD1, 5 bases matching. DNA sequence: TGTGCCAGCAGTTATGGGGACCCCCGGGGGACTGAAGCTTTCTTT. This translates into CASSYGDPRGTEAFF.